This is a list of T cell receptor beta chains from one sample in a study of blood T cell repertoires in COVID-19. Libraries were prepared by immunoSEQ multiplex PCR; TCRdb keeps only in-frame clonotypes and omits some of them. The profile covers 150,000 to 200,000 clones, with 85% appearing a single time and approximately 3.3% taken by the ten largest. Sequencing was performed on peripheral blood. The receptors derive from a human donor with acute or convalescent COVID-19. The donor label of this sample is uncertain. The CDR3 runs from the conserved cysteine through the conserved F or W. D genes are given only for firm matches. A clone size is listed for some rows: how often the clone was seen (once, few, many), or a class if it is expanded.

clone size	J gene	V gene	D gene	CDR3 DNA	CDR3 protein
-	TRBJ2-1	TRBV9	-	TGTGCCAGCAGCGTAGGCAGGGATCGCAATGAGCAGTTCTTC	CASSVGRDRNEQFF
-	TRBJ2-3	TRBV7-2	TRBD2	TGTGCCAGCAGCTTAGCTAGCGGGGCTTCCGACCCTAGCACAGATACGCAGTATTTT	CASSLASGASDPSTDTQYF
-	TRBJ1-3	TRBV3-1/TRBV3-2	-	TGTGCCAGCAGCCAATCGAGCAGGTCGGGAAACACCATATATTTT	CASSQSSRSGNTIYF
-	TRBJ1-2	TRBV27	-	TGTGCCAGTGGTACCCTGGGGCCAGATGGCTACACCTTC	CASGTLGPDGYTF
-	TRBJ2-3	TRBV28	TRBD2	TGTGCCAGCTCCCCTCCCGGGGGGTTTAGCCCAGATACGCAGTATTTT	CASSPPGGFSPDTQYF
-	TRBJ1-1	TRBV28	TRBD1	TGTGCCAGCAGTCCAGACAGGGGGGGAACTGAAGCTTTCTTT	CASSPDRGGTEAFF
-	TRBJ2-6	TRBV7-8	-	TGTGCCAGCAGCTTAGCGGGGGGGACATTGGCTGGGGCCAACGTCCTGACTTTC	CASSLAGGTLAGANVLTF
-	TRBJ2-6	TRBV12-5	-	TGTGCTAGTGGAAAGGGACTGTCTGGGGCCAACGTCCTGACTTTC	CASGKGLSGANVLTF
-	TRBJ2-3	TRBV30	TRBD1	TGTGCCCAGGGACAGGGAGCAGATACGCAGTATTTT	CAQGQGADTQYF
-	TRBJ1-2	TRBV23-1	-	TGCGCCAGCAGTCAAACCCCGATTCCAGCTAACTATGGCTACACCTTC	CASSQTPIPANYGYTF
-	TRBJ1-2	TRBV6-4	TRBD1	TGTGCCAGCAGCGGACAGGGGAACTATGGCTACACCTTC	CASSGQGNYGYTF
-	TRBJ2-3	TRBV21-1	-	TGTGCCAGCATACATGCGGGGTCAGCAACAGATACGCAGTATTTT	CASIHAGSATDTQYF
once	TRBJ1-1	TRBV5-1	TRBD1	TGCGCCAGCACCCGGGACAGTGCTTGGAACACTGAAGCTTTCTTT	CASTRDSAWNTEAFF
-	TRBJ1-1	TRBV5-5	-	TGTGCCAGCAGCTCACAGGGTGCTCTGAACACTGAAGCTTTCTTT	CASSSQGALNTEAFF
-	TRBJ1-4	TRBV6-6	TRBD1	TGTGCCAGCAGTACCCGGGACAGGGAAAAACTGTTTTTT	CASSTRDREKLFF
few	TRBJ2-1	TRBV29-1	TRBD2	TGCAGCGTTGAAGGGTCGGGGGGGCGCAACAATGAGCAGTTCTTC	CSVEGSGGRNNEQFF
-	TRBJ2-2	TRBV19	TRBD1	TGTGCCAGTAGTATCTCGGGACAGGGTTCCCCCAGTTCGGGGGAGCTGTTTTTT	CASSISGQGSPSSGELFF
-	TRBJ2-1	TRBV4-2	TRBD2	TGTGCCAGCAGCCAAGTCGGGGGGGCCCACCACAATGAGCAGTTCTTC	CASSQVGGAHHNEQFF
-	TRBJ1-6	TRBV27	TRBD1	TGTGCCAGCAGTTTAGTGGGACAGGGAAATAATTCACCCCTCCACTTT	CASSLVGQGNNSPLHF
-	TRBJ2-4	TRBV3-1/TRBV3-2	TRBD2	TGTGCCAGCAGCCAACCAAGGGAGGGATTAGCCAAAAACATTCAGTACTTC	CASSQPREGLAKNIQYF
-	TRBJ2-4	TRBV28	-	TGTGCCAGCAATGGCCCTCTGGGCGAAAACATTCAGTACTTC	CASNGPLGENIQYF
-	TRBJ1-1	TRBV6-5	-	TGTGCCAGCAGTTACTCGTATCCCCCCACTGAAGCTTTCTTT	CASSYSYPPTEAFF
-	TRBJ1-5	TRBV18	-	TGTGCCAGCTCATGGACAAGCAATCAGCCCCAGCATTTT	CASSWTSNQPQHF
once	TRBJ1-2	TRBV5-6	TRBD1	TGTGCCAGCAGCTTGCGGACAGGCGGCTATGGCTACACCTTC	CASSLRTGGYGYTF
-	TRBJ1-6	TRBV27	TRBD1	TGTGCCAGCAGTTTGACAGGGCATAATTCACCCCTCCACTTT	CASSLTGHNSPLHF
-	TRBJ1-5	TRBV28	TRBD1	TGTGCCAGCAGTTTTTTGACAGGGAAGGATCAGCCCCAGCATTTT	CASSFLTGKDQPQHF
-	TRBJ2-3	TRBV11-2	TRBD1	TGTGCCAGCAGCTCTCGACAGGGTCCCCCGGCAGATACGCAGTATTTT	CASSSRQGPPADTQYF
-	TRBJ2-7	TRBV14	TRBD1	TGTGCCAGCAGACAGACAGGGAGCTCCTACGAGCAGTACTTC	CASRQTGSSYEQYF
once	TRBJ1-2	TRBV12-5	-	TGTGCTAGTGGTTCCCCCTTGTCGGGGGTCCCTTCCTATGGCTACACCTTC	CASGSPLSGVPSYGYTF
-	TRBJ1-1	TRBV23-1	-	TGCGCCAGCAGTCAAGGACAGAACACTGAAGCTTTCTTT	CASSQGQNTEAFF
-	TRBJ1-2	TRBV28	TRBD1	TGTGCCAGCAGGAGCCGGACAGGGGGCTATGGCTACACCTTC	CASRSRTGGYGYTF
-	TRBJ2-1	TRBV28	-	TGTGCCAGCAGTCCTGGGACTCGTACTAACAATGAGCAGTTCTTC	CASSPGTRTNNEQFF
-	TRBJ2-5	TRBV19	TRBD1	TGTGCCAGTAGTATAGCGACAGGGGGAGGGGAGACCCAGTACTTC	CASSIATGGGETQYF
-	TRBJ1-2	TRBV5-1	TRBD1	TGCGCCAGCAGCCCGGACAGGGGCGCGGAGGGCTACACCTTC	CASSPDRGAEGYTF
-	TRBJ1-1	TRBV6-2/TRBV6-3	TRBD1	TGTGCCAGCAGCGGGTCCGGGACAGGGAACCGGGCTTTCTTT	CASSGSGTGNRAFF
-	TRBJ2-2	TRBV4-3	TRBD1	TGCGCCAGCAGCCGGGACAGTTTCACCGGGGAGCTGTTTTTT	CASSRDSFTGELFF
-	TRBJ2-2	TRBV27	TRBD2	TGTGCCAGCCAATGGCGTCGGGGGGCGAACACCGGGGAGCTGTTTTTT	CASQWRRGANTGELFF
-	TRBJ1-1	TRBV7-2	TRBD1	TGTGCCAGCAGCTCCCGGGACAGCTCTGAAGCTTTCTTT	CASSSRDSSEAFF
-	TRBJ1-5	TRBV7-8	-	TGTGCCAGCAGCTTATTCGACTATAGCAATCAGCCCCAGCATTTT	CASSLFDYSNQPQHF
-	TRBJ1-6	TRBV15	TRBD1	TGTGCCACCAGGCCGGACAGGGGGTATTCACCCCTCCACTTT	CATRPDRGYSPLHF
-	TRBJ2-3	TRBV4-2	-	TGTGCCAGCAGCCCTCGAAGTTGGGGACTCACAGATACGCAGTATTTT	CASSPRSWGLTDTQYF
-	TRBJ2-6	TRBV2	-	TGTGCCAGCAGGCGGGTAGGGGGTTCGTACTCTGGGGCCAACGTCCTGACTTTC	CASRRVGGSYSGANVLTF
-	TRBJ1-6	TRBV4-2	-	TGTGCCAGCAGCCAAGAGGGAGGGGATTCACCCCTCCACTTT	CASSQEGGDSPLHF
few	TRBJ1-1	TRBV18	-	TGTGCCAGCTCACCAATCCCTACAGGGTACACTGAAGCTTTCTTT	CASSPIPTGYTEAFF
-	TRBJ1-5	TRBV18	-	TGTGCCAGCTCACCCGACCGGGGATCCGGTCAGCCCCAGCATTTT	CASSPDRGSGQPQHF
-	TRBJ1-1	TRBV4-3	-	TGCGCCAGCAGCCAAGATATCAGCACTGAAGCTTTCTTT	CASSQDISTEAFF
-	TRBJ1-5	TRBV3-1/TRBV3-2	-	TGTGCCAGCAGCCAAGGGGGCGGGGCCCAGCATTTT	CASSQGGGAQHF
-	TRBJ1-1	TRBV18	TRBD1	TGTGCCAGCTCACCGTGGGACAGGGGAATGGACACTGAAGCTTTCTTT	CASSPWDRGMDTEAFF
-	TRBJ1-5	TRBV28	-	TGTGCCAGCAGACATCTCGGGGATAGCAATCAGCCCCAGCATTTT	CASRHLGDSNQPQHF
-	TRBJ1-5	TRBV27	-	TGTGCCAGCAGTCTTGCGCGGACAGATAGCAATCAGCCCCAGCATTTT	CASSLARTDSNQPQHF
-	TRBJ1-2	TRBV5-1	-	TGCGCCAGCAGCTTGGATCGCGGGCGAGGCTACACCTTC	CASSLDRGRGYTF
-	TRBJ1-5	TRBV24-1	TRBD1	TGTGCCACCAGTACAGGGACAGGGGAAGGGGATCAGCCCCAGCATTTT	CATSTGTGEGDQPQHF
-	TRBJ1-1	TRBV11-3	-	TGTGCCAGCAGCTTGGGGGGGGACACGCTTGAAGCTTTCTTT	CASSLGGDTLEAFF
-	TRBJ2-7	TRBV9	TRBD1	TGTGCCAGCAGCTCCCAGGGGGCCGCCTACGAGCAGTACTTC	CASSSQGAAYEQYF
-	TRBJ2-2	TRBV27	TRBD2	TGTGCCAGCAGTAAGGAACGGGGGGGGTTTAACACCGGGGAGCTGTTTTTT	CASSKERGGFNTGELFF
-	TRBJ2-1	TRBV18	-	TGTGCCAGCTCACCAAACGGGGGAAATGTTTACAATGAGCAGTTCTTC	CASSPNGGNVYNEQFF
-	TRBJ2-2	TRBV6-5	-	TGTGCCAGCAGTTCCCGAACGACAGCCCTCACCGGGGAGCTGTTTTTT	CASSSRTTALTGELFF
-	TRBJ2-5	TRBV6-6	TRBD2	TGTGCCAGCAGTCGAACTAGCGGGGGGAAACAAGAGACCCAGTACTTC	CASSRTSGGKQETQYF
-	TRBJ1-5	TRBV30	-	TGTGCCTGGAGTCCAGACAGGTGGAATCAGCCCCAGCATTTT	CAWSPDRWNQPQHF